This T cell receptor beta chain was profiled in a study of T-cell reconstitution after alpha-beta-depleted transplantation in children. TCRbeta library construction was performed incorporating unique molecular identifiers. TCRdb redid the calling of the PCR reads with MiXCR, one entry per CDR3 protein. The sample carries fewer than 1 million distinct CDR3 sequences, 16% recorded once. The CDR3 has 13 amino acids. V lost 3 bases, J lost 6 bases, and 9 bases lay in between. Material: PBMCs, mostly from graft donor cells, obtained 360 days after TCRalphabeta/CD19-depleted stem cell transplant. V gene TRBV12-3 or TRBV12-4 combines with J gene TRBJ2-1; TRBD2 might be the D (5 bases). The source of this sequence is a male patient younger than 18 who had a stem cell transplant for acute lymphoblastic leukemia, so the T cells may come from the graft donor. This CDR3 reads CASSLWEPNEQFF. In nucleotides, the CDR3 is TGTGCCAGCAGTTTGTGGGAGCCCAATGAGCAGTTCTTC.